This T cell receptor (beta chain) was recovered during a study of cytomegalovirus exposure and HLA in healthy donors. The protocol was immunoSEQ multiplex PCR, while the TCRdb copy is restricted to in-frame clones and leaves out a portion. The sample comprises roughly 60,000 clones, 85% to 95% of which are singletons, and approximately 2.1% rests with the top ten. This CDR3 region has 18 residues. Germline values: CDR1 LNHDA, CDR2 SQIVND (reference sequence). Trimming removed 5 bases from V and 3 bases from J; junction bases left unmatched: 13. Overall study findings and caveats: Diagnosis of cytomegalovirus status made by the classifier reportedly showed high specificity and sensitivity.

Concerning this clone: Antigen: not known.

The chain carries TRBV19 and TRBJ2-3; 11 bases agree with TRBD2. Sample: PBMCs. The source is a man aged 18 to 29 in good health and CMV-seronegative. DNA of the CDR3: TGTGCCAGTAGTCAAGGAGCTAGCGGGGGGTTAAGGACAGATACGCAGTATTTT. Encoded protein: CASSQGASGGLRTDTQYF.